Included here is one T cell receptor beta chain sequence, with context. This clonotype was observed many times. Its target antigen remains unknown. Nothing much larger sits one base from this clone, and base qualities are not available. Hyperthyroidism was defined as stable when no progression to ophthalmopathy occurred within 18 months of follow-up. The hyperthyroidism patients were 18 to 65 years old and newly diagnosed, with a disease duration of less than 2 months. Patients with other autoimmune diseases, uncontrolled infections, pregnancy or lactation were excluded from the study. Clinical symptoms, serum thyroxine, TRAb, thyroid ultrasound and orbital computed tomography formed the basis of the diagnosis. Using Ficoll-Paque density gradient centrifugation, PBMCs were isolated from about 9.4 ml of fresh peripheral blood. Total RNA was extracted using Trizol reagent, and RNA quality was checked on an Agilent 2100 Bioanalyzer.

The data were obtained in a study of Graves' ophthalmopathy and Graves' hyperthyroidism (dated by TCRdb to between 2017 and 2018). A note on the overall study: Peripheral blood was collected at initial diagnosis, prior to any treatment. To tell Graves' ophthalmopathy apart from Graves' hyperthyroidism, and to predict which patients would progress to ophthalmopathy, the study relied on TCR beta repertoire signatures. In total, over 130 blood samples were TCR-sequenced: some 43 ophthalmopathy, 75 hyperthyroidism and approximately 17 hyperthyroidism-to-ophthalmopathy patients. To explore V-J signatures that distinguish ophthalmopathy from hyperthyroidism, a discovery set of about a hundred patients was enrolled, made up of 40 to 45 with ophthalmopathy and 55 to 65 with stable hyperthyroidism. For independent validation, a separate cohort was made up of 18 hyperthyroidism patients plus 17 patients who later progressed from hyperthyroidism to ophthalmopathy. T-cell repertoires of thyroid tissue and blood were compared in six or seven hyperthyroidism patients. Following sampling, methimazole starting at 30 mg daily was administered to hyperthyroidism patients, and high-dose intravenous methylprednisolone was administered to ophthalmopathy patients. For training and testing, the roughly 93 patients in the discovery cohort were randomly divided in a 7:3 ratio. Paper-wide results and their limitations: Among expanded thyroid clonotypes with frequency above 0.001, most also showed up in blood, which suggests that blood repertoires may reflect the thyroid immune response. In validation, the model predicted ophthalmopathy progression with more than 70% sensitivity and about 73% specificity; roughly eleven predicted patients were CT-confirmed with GO in a median of 6.5 months. No statistical method was used to predetermine the sample size, and group allocation was not hidden from the investigators. The 13-signature model separated ophthalmopathy from stable hyperthyroidism with approximately 85% sensitivity and around 84% specificity in cross-validation, and 80%/75% in the test set.

V is shortened by 3 bases, J by 3 bases, and the region joining them spans 9 bases. CDR3 length: 14 amino acids, cysteine to phenylalanine. Only CDR3 DNA remains: 42 bases, in frame from the first base. For repertoire sequencing, the TCR beta CDR3 regions were amplified from RNA transcripts. A first-round RT-PCR used HTBI primers with the Qiagen OneStep RT-PCR kit, followed by a second-round multiplex PCR, size selection and purification. Libraries were sequenced on an Illumina HiSeq2000 using paired-end 100 bp reads. Turning to the authors' computational methods: SOAPnuke was used to process the reads, removing any read that contained adapters or uncalled bases, had a mean Phred below 15, or lacked an exact match to the constant primer or identifier. COPE v1.2.5 was used to merge high-quality paired reads. Clonotypes were defined as unique nucleotide sequences and were aligned to IMGT TRB V, D and J references using MiTCR v1.1. The analysis was limited to V-J combinations with a frequency above 0.0001, which together covered 99.2% of repertoires. A TCR clonal expansion and chaos score per V-J combination was defined as the ratio of F50 clonal expansion to chaos observed in the TCRdist matrix. Welch's t-statistics and random forest were used to reduce features to more than ten V-J combinations, which were fed into a naive Bayes classifier. The Morisita-Horn index was used to measure how similar the thyroid and blood repertoires were. TCRdb trimmed public reads at Q25 via fastp, called clones via MiXCR and kept in-frame beta chains. For every CDR3 protein sequence, its rows merge into one entry that carries the most common genes and DNA. TCRdb's processing, not the authors' own work, is the source of the V and J calls. In this sample the table shows 400,000 to 500,000 distinct CDR3 sequences, roughly 21% of which occur a single time. Roughly 3% of the sample rests with the top ten.

This receptor chain uses TRBV12-3 or TRBV12-4 and TRBJ1-5; a tentative D match to TRBD1 spans 5 bases. Source material: peripheral blood. The receptor was derived from a young woman with stable Graves' hyperthyroidism. Donor details come from another sample of the same person, matched by shared clones. The DNA sequence is as follows: TGTGCCAGCAGTTTTCGAGGGGTCAATCAGCCCCAGCATTTT. It encodes CASSFRGVNQPQHF.